What follows are 22 T cell receptor beta chains derived from one specimen sequenced in a study of radiotherapy plus CTLA-4 blockade in lung cancer. Clones were read by immunoSEQ multiplex PCR, and TCRdb kept only the in-frame ones, dropping some. Of approximately 85,000 clones listed, about 80% were seen once; the top ten hold roughly 14%. This sample comprised peripheral blood, obtained from a patient treated with radiotherapy plus ipilimumab. Every receptor here comes from a human donor with non-small cell lung cancer that progressed on radiotherapy plus ipilimumab.

The sample holds a few counts of this clone. The rearrangement joins TRBV19 to TRBJ1-1, with a possible D match to TRBD1 (5 bases). V shed 7 bases and J shed 1 base, with 16 bases lying between them. The CDR3 contains 15 residues. The germline CDR1 and CDR2 sequences are LNHDA and SQIVND (reference sequence). The CDR3 bases are TGTGCCAGTATCGGCCGGGACTCACCGAACACTGAAGCTTTCTTT. Translation gives CASIGRDSPNTEAFF.

The rearrangement joins TRBV5-3 to TRBJ1-5, with 8 bases lining up with TRBD1. TRBV5-3 is an ORF; its function is uncertain. The CDR3 has 20 residues. The V segment lost 0 bases and the J segment 2 bases; nucleotides outside the gene matches: 16. DNA of the CDR3: TGTGCCAGAAGCTTGGCCCCCCACGGACAGGGTCCAGTAGGCAATCAGCCCCAGCATTTT. As protein: CARSLAPHGQGPVGNQPQHF.

For the CDR3, the DNA is TGCAGCGTCAAAAGTCGGGGGCTGAACACCGGGGAGCTGTTTTTT. Protein: CSVKSRGLNTGELFF. This rearrangement joins TRBV29-1 to TRBJ2-2; D may match TRBD1 or TRBD2 (6 bases each). Germline loops: CDR1 SQVTM, CDR2 ANQGSEA. The CDR3 has 15 amino acids. V was cut by 6 bases and J by 1 base, with 15 bases left in between.

The genes are TRBV29-1 and TRBJ1-3, with D tentatively TRBD1 (5 bases). The germline V gene encodes CDR1 SQVTM and CDR2 ANQGSEA. Deletions cut 7 bases from V and 0 bases from J, with 10 bases between. This CDR3 comprises 13 residues. The CDR3, as DNA: TGCAGCGCCGGGGACCACTCTGGAAACACCATATATTTT. It yields the protein CSAGDHSGNTIYF.

V gene TRBV6-5 combines with J gene TRBJ1-2; 7 bases fit TRBD1. CDR1 is MNHEY and CDR2 is SVGAGI in the germline V gene. The CDR3 contains 11 residues. V was pared by 6 bases and J by 7 bases, with 2 bases of the junction left unmatched. The CDR3: CASSSGGGYTF. CDR3 DNA: TGTGCCAGCAGCTCAGGGGGTGGCTACACCTTC.

The V and J genes are TRBV6-5 and TRBJ2-7; D is perhaps TRBD1 (5 bases). The germline gives CDR1 MNHEY, CDR2 SVGAGI. The CDR3 covers 13 residues. Trimming shortened V by 8 bases and J by 1 base, and 12 bases separated the two germline ends. The CDR3 sequence is CASGWGASYEQYF. The CDR3 DNA reads as TGTGCCAGCGGGTGGGGCGCATCCTACGAGCAGTACTTC.

The J gene is TRBJ2-5, the V gene TRBV7-2, with 15 positions matching TRBD2. CDR1 is SGHTA and CDR2 is FQGNSA in the germline V gene. Trimming at V came to 4 bases and at J to 7 bases, leaving 10 bases not matched to a gene. The CDR3 totals 17 residues. The CDR3 reads CASSSLGLAGGSGTQYF. The CDR3 DNA sequence: TGTGCCAGCAGCTCCCTGGGACTAGCGGGAGGAAGTGGGACCCAGTACTTC.

The V and J genes are TRBV28 and TRBJ2-7; 7 nucleotides line up with TRBD1. The CDR3 extends over 14 amino acids. Trimming took 5 bases from V and 1 from J; bases not matched to a gene: 5. Germline assignment: CDR1 MDHEN and CDR2 SYDVKM. The CDR3 DNA follows: TGTGCCAGCAGTCCAGGGGACAGTTCCTACGAGCAGTACTTC. Protein sequence: CASSPGDSSYEQYF.

This clone was observed a few times. J is TRBJ2-1 and V is TRBV10-3; 8 nucleotides align to TRBD2. The CDR3 length is 19 residues. The germline V gene encodes CDR1 ENHRY and CDR2 SYGVKD. V was clipped by 9 bases and J by 4 bases; unmatched bases: 23. The CDR3 region is CAMSTRGGSPDGGYNEQFF. CDR3 sequence (DNA): TGTGCCATGTCCACCCGGGGGGGCTCCCCCGACGGAGGGTACAATGAGCAGTTCTTC.

The rearrangement joins TRBV10-3 to TRBJ2-2; TRBD1 or TRBD2 may be the D gene (5 bases each). Trimming cost V 6 bases and J 6 bases, with 14 bases left between them. This CDR3 contains 14 residues. The germline CDR1 and CDR2 sequences are ENHRY and SYGVKD. DNA of the CDR3: TGTGCCATCAGCTACGATGGGGGTCCCGGGGAGCTGTTTTTT. The encoded protein is CAISYDGGPGELFF.

The chain couples TRBV6-6 to TRBJ1-2; 8 nucleotides align to TRBD1. In germline, CDR1 is MNHNY, CDR2 SVGAGI (reference sequence). V shed 6 bases, J shed 10 bases, and the junction held 19 bases outside the gene matches. The CDR3 extends over 16 amino acids. CDR3 in amino acids: CASSSVPGQATLHYTF. In nucleotides, the CDR3 is TGTGCCAGCAGCTCCGTCCCGGGACAGGCTACCCTACACTACACCTTC.

The chain combines TRBV7-2 with TRBJ1-1, with D unclear. Deletions cut 5 bases from V and 4 bases from J, with 11 bases between. The germline V gene encodes CDR1 SGHTA and CDR2 FQGNSA. The CDR3 length is 13 residues. The CDR3 DNA reads TGTGCCAGCAGCCCGTTATCTATCACTGAAGCTTTCTTT. As protein: CASSPLSITEAFF.

V is TRBV7-6 and J is TRBJ2-1, with D perhaps matching TRBD1 (6 bases). V gave up 5 bases and J gave up 2 bases, with 19 bases separating them. Germline V CDR1 and CDR2: SGHVS, FNYEAQ. The CDR3 sequence is 17 residues long. The DNA for the CDR3 is TGTGCCAGCAGCGACGCCCGGACAGTGGTTCCCTACAATGAGCAGTTCTTC. It encodes CASSDARTVVPYNEQFF.

DNA of the CDR3: TGCGCCAGCAGCAATGGGGGGAGCAATCAGCCCCAGCATTTT. Protein: CASSNGGSNQPQHF. The rearrangement uses TRBV5-1 and TRBJ1-5, with D maybe TRBD1 (5 bases). This CDR3 contains 14 residues. Germline V lookup: CDR1 SGHRS, CDR2 YFSETQ. V was pared by 4 bases and J by 1 base, with 9 bases between.

The V call is TRBV4-2, the J call TRBJ1-6; the match to TRBD1 covers 9 bases. J was trimmed by 10 bases and V by 1 base; bases with no gene match: 5. The CDR3 covers 15 residues. Germline V lookup: CDR1 LGHNA, CDR2 YNFKEQ. CDR3 sequence: CASSQADGQGSPLHF. For the CDR3, the DNA is TGTGCCAGCAGCCAAGCCGACGGACAGGGGTCACCCCTCCACTTT.

Points on this clone: At one end, the junction sequence differs from germline, possibly due to a read error. V gene TRBV6-4 combines with J gene TRBJ1-6; the D is unclear. The CDR3 sequence is 15 residues long. Looked up from germline, CDR1 is MRHNA and CDR2 is SNTAGT. For the CDR3, the DNA is TGTGACAGCAGTGCCTCGCTAGGGAATAATTCACCCCTCCACTTT. Encoded protein: CDSSASLGNNSPLHF.

For the CDR3, the DNA is TGTGCCAGCAGCAAGGGGGAGCGAGAGGGGCCGGCGGTCCAAGAGACCCAGTACTTC. This sequence encodes CASSKGEREGPAVQETQYF. The rearrangement uses TRBV21-1 and TRBJ2-5. TRBV21-1 is marked as a pseudogene. This CDR3 has 19 residues.

The V and J genes are TRBV5-1 and TRBJ1-1; D gene ambiguous. Germline CDR1 and CDR2: SGHRS and YFSETQ. Trimming stripped 8 bases from V and 1 base from J, with 6 bases between. The CDR3 consists of 11 residues. CDR3 sequence: CASRRNTEAFF. The CDR3 DNA is TGCGCCAGTCGACGGAACACTGAAGCTTTCTTT.

The chain links TRBV21-1 to TRBJ2-5. Judging by the DNA end, TRBJ2-7 fits better; the J call may be wrong. TRBV21-1 is tagged as a pseudogene. The CDR3 loop spans 16 amino acids. The CDR3 DNA is TGTGCCAGCATCAAGGGGGGCCCACCCAGCTCCTACGAGCAGTACTTC. It specifies CASIKGGPPSSYEQYF.

V is TRBV5-1 and J is TRBJ2-7, with D perhaps given as TRBD1 or TRBD2 (5 bases each). Germline V gene sequence: CDR1 SGHRS, CDR2 YFSETQ. The length of the CDR3 is 14 residues. V lost 1 base and J 1 base, leaving 9 bases between the germline ends. The CDR3 sequence is CASSLMWGSYEQYF. CDR3 nucleotide sequence: TGCGCCAGCAGCTTGATGTGGGGGTCCTACGAGCAGTACTTC.

The rearrangement uses TRBV5-8 and TRBJ2-4; 7 bases are a match to TRBD2. There are 16 residues in the CDR3. Germline V lookup: CDR1 SGHTS, CDR2 YDEGEE. After removal of 0 bases from V and 8 bases from J, the junction contained 11 bases not matched to a gene. CDR3 bases: TGTGCCAGCAGCTTGGCCGGGCTAGCGGTTGGATACATTCAGTACTTC. Translation: CASSLAGLAVGYIQYF.

The chain carries TRBV5-1 and TRBJ2-3, with TRBD2 identical over 8 bases. This CDR3 spans 13 amino acids. With 7 bases clipped from V and 4 bases from J, the junction kept 5 bases outside the gene matches. The germline gives CDR1 SGHRS, CDR2 YFSETQ. CDR3 residues: CASSEAGADTQYF. CDR3 sequence (DNA): TGCGCCAGCTCAGAAGCGGGGGCAGATACGCAGTATTTT. Full variable domain (rest looked up from reference TRBV5-1 and TRBJ2-3): KAGVTQTPRYLIKTRGQQVTLSCSPISGHRSVSWYQQTPGQGLQFLFEYFSETQRNKGNFPGRFSGRQFSNSRSEMNVSTLELGDSALYLCASSEAGADTQYFGPGTRLTVL.